Below, 13 T cell receptor beta chains from the same sample are listed, as sequenced in a study of T cell repertoires in cytomegalovirus infection. Each CDR3 protein gets one entry after TCRdb re-called the reads with MiXCR. The table shows 500,000 to 600,000 distinct CDR3 sequences, with 16% occurring only once. The sequencing input was CD8+ T cells from PBMCs. These receptors all come from a human donor in good health (CMV status not recorded). Some clones in this sample may be carry-over from other donors' samples.

This clonotype was detected many times. The chain is built from TRBV6-1 and TRBJ1-2; D is undetermined. The CDR3 has 15 amino acids. Germline assignment: CDR1 MNHNS and CDR2 SASEGT. Trimming stripped 2 bases from V and 6 bases from J, with 16 bases between. This CDR3 is CASSEYQALENGYTF. The CDR3 DNA reads as TGTGCCAGCAGTGAATATCAGGCGCTGGAGAATGGCTACACCTTC.

In this sample, this clonotype turned up once. The genes are TRBV6-5 and TRBJ1-2, with D perhaps TRBD1 (6 bases). The V gene lost 0 bases and the J gene lost 4 bases, with 21 bases spanning the gap. In germline, CDR1 is MNHEY, CDR2 SVGAGI. This CDR3 has 18 residues. The CDR3 protein is CASSYSRYREGLGYGYTF. The CDR3 DNA reads as TGTGCCAGCAGTTACTCCCGATACAGGGAGGGACTGGGCTATGGCTACACCTTC.

This clonotype was picked up one time. A much larger clonotype is one base distant, so this may be a read error. The CDR3 sequence is CASSPAWGGSSYNVQFF. CDR3 coding DNA: TGTGCCAGCAGCCCGGCCTGGGGCGGGAGCTCCTACAATGTGCAGTTCTTC. This sequence joins TRBV12-3 or TRBV12-4 and TRBJ2-1, with 7 nucleotides matching TRBD2. This CDR3 has 17 amino acids.

This clonotype was detected only a few times. The V and J genes are TRBV7-3 and TRBJ2-3; 12 nucleotides agree with TRBD2. Looked up from germline, CDR1 is SGHTA and CDR2 is FQGTGA. V gave up 2 bases and J gave up 3 bases; unmatched junction bases: 3. This CDR3 is built from 16 residues. CDR3 in amino acids: CASSLGTSGLTDTQYF. The CDR3 region has the DNA TGTGCCAGCAGCTTAGGGACTAGCGGGTTAACAGATACGCAGTATTTT.

The chain has TRBV20-1 and TRBJ2-1; TRBD2 matches 12 bases. The CDR3 is 17 amino acids. The germline V gene has CDR1 DFQATT and CDR2 SNEGSKA (reference sequence). Trimming cost V 8 bases and J 2 bases; bases outside gene matches: 13. The CDR3 loop reads CSTSLRASGRAYNEQFF. CDR3 nucleotides: TGCAGTACTTCCCTTCGGGCTAGCGGGAGGGCCTACAATGAGCAGTTCTTC.

The genes are TRBV19 and TRBJ2-3, with 8 positions matching TRBD2. The trim removed 5 bases at V and 2 bases at J, leaving 9 bases unmatched. Germline loops: CDR1 LNHDA, CDR2 SQIVND (reference sequence). The length of the CDR3 is 16 residues. The CDR3 bases are TGTGCCAGTAGTGTAAGCAGCGGGGGTGCCACAGATACGCAGTATTTT. This codes for CASSVSSGGATDTQYF.

DNA for the CDR3: TGCAGTGCTACCTACCAGGGAAAAGGCTACGAGCAGTACTTC. Translated, it gives CSATYQGKGYEQYF. The genes are TRBV20-1 and TRBJ2-7; a possible D gene is TRBD1 (5 bases). The length of the CDR3 is 14 residues. Per the germline V gene, CDR1 is DFQATT and CDR2 is SNEGSKA (reference sequence). Trimming took off 4 bases at V and 3 bases at J, with 16 bases between the two ends.

This clonotype has only a few counts. This sequence joins TRBV12-3 or TRBV12-4 and TRBJ2-5; D is tentatively TRBD1 or TRBD2 (5 bases each). V was shortened by 8 bases and J by 5 bases, with 15 bases between the two germline ends. The CDR3 length is 13 residues. CDR3: CASSPRDRETQYF. CDR3 in DNA: TGTGCCAGCTCCCCTCGGGACCGGGAGACCCAGTACTTC.

The chain recombines TRBV20-1 with TRBJ2-5, with TRBD2 as a possible D gene (5 bases). V was trimmed by 5 bases and J by 3 bases, leaving 19 bases between them. The CDR3 sequence is 15 residues long. Germline lookup yields CDR1 DFQATT and CDR2 SNEGSKA (reference sequence). Written as DNA, the CDR3 is TGCAGTGCTTCGACCCGGGAAGTTGGAGAAGAGACCCAGTACTTC. Protein: CSASTREVGEETQYF.

The V call is TRBV27, the J call TRBJ2-7; D unresolved. The CDR3 is 13 amino acids. Trimming took off 4 bases at V and 0 bases at J, with 7 bases between the two ends. Germline lookup yields CDR1 MNHEY and CDR2 SMNVEV (reference sequence). The CDR3 bases are TGTGCCAGCAGTTATAGGAGCTCCTACGAGCAGTACTTC. Encoded protein: CASSYRSSYEQYF.

This clonotype appeared a few times. V gene TRBV2 combines with J gene TRBJ1-1; tentatively, D is TRBD1 (5 bases). The CDR3 is made up of 15 amino acids. Germline assignment: CDR1 SNHLY and CDR2 FYNNEI. Trimming pared 8 bases from V and 5 bases from J, leaving 21 bases between. The CDR3 loop is CASLGRVGAATEAFF. The CDR3 nucleotides read TGTGCCAGCCTCGGACGAGTTGGGGCGGCGACTGAAGCTTTCTTT.

This clonotype was recorded a few times. The V and J genes are TRBV29-1 and TRBJ2-3; D remains unclear. The CDR3 has 13 residues. The V gene lost 2 bases and the J gene lost 2 bases, with 8 bases spanning the gap. CDR1 and CDR2 from the germline V gene are SQVTM and ANQGSEA. The CDR3 loop reads CSVELVNTDTQYF. Here the CDR3 DNA reads TGCAGCGTTGAACTGGTAAACACAGATACGCAGTATTTT.

The CDR3 protein is CSARDLYTYEQYF. The DNA for the CDR3 is TGCAGTGCTAGAGACCTCTACACGTACGAGCAGTACTTC. The genes are TRBV20-1 and TRBJ2-7; D remains ambiguous. Trimming stripped 0 bases from V and 4 bases from J, with 10 bases between. Germline V gene lookup returns CDR1 DFQATT and CDR2 SNEGSKA (reference sequence). CDR3 length: 13 residues.